The sequence of this TCR beta chain was determined in a study of T cells in Graves' hyperthyroidism and ophthalmopathy. Whole-study findings and limits: Blood also showed most of the thyroid clonotypes that were expanded above 0.001.

This clonotype was observed at least ten times. Its specificity is not known. The CDR3 is made up of 15 amino acids. Germline CDR1 reads DFQATT; CDR2 reads SNEGSKA (reference sequence). Trimming removed 5 bases from V and 0 bases from J, with 15 bases in between. What was amplified from RNA transcripts were TCR beta CDR3 regions. A set of HTBI primers served as the primers for a first-round RT-PCR of the TCR CDR3. TCRdb called the multiplex PCR reads again in MiXCR, with one record for every CDR3 protein. The sample has about 290,000 distinct CDR3 sequences, 13% seen once. Sequenced material: blood. The source of this sequence is a young woman with Graves' hyperthyroidism that later progressed to Graves' ophthalmopathy. The chain has TRBV20-1 and TRBJ2-3, with D perhaps given as TRBD1 or TRBD2 (5 bases each). The CDR3 nucleotides are TGCAGTGCTCCACGGGACCCTGCTAGCACAGATACGCAGTATTTT. Translation: CSAPRDPASTDTQYF.